The rows below give T cell receptor beta chains drawn from one sample of a study of T cells after yellow fever vaccination. TCRdb re-derived calls from the 5' RACE reads in MiXCR, one entry per CDR3 protein. The data contain over 250,000 distinct CDR3 sequences, roughly 3.9% of them singletons. Sequences were derived from PBMCs, sampled 5 days after the yellow fever booster vaccination. The receptors originated from a young man who received the YFV17D yellow fever vaccine. The CDR3 runs from the conserved cysteine through the conserved F or W. A D gene is named only where the DNA matches it firmly. Not all rows give a size; the values are once, few, many and, for expanded clones, a class.

j_call	d_call	v_call	clone_size	cdr3_length	cdr3_nt	cdr3_aa
TRBJ1-5	TRBD1	TRBV5-1	few	18	TGCGCCAGCAGCTCCCTGCGGGGACAGGAGGCGGGCAATCAGCCCCAGCATTTT	CASSSLRGQEAGNQPQHF
TRBJ2-1	.	TRBV19	.	13	TGTGCCAGTAGTATAGATGGAGACAATGAGCAGTTCTTC	CASSIDGDNEQFF
TRBJ2-1	.	TRBV6-2/TRBV6-3	many	15	TGTGCCAGCAGTTACGGCAGGGGTTCCCTCAATGAGCAGTTCTTC	CASSYGRGSLNEQFF
TRBJ1-5	.	TRBV4-1	few	17	TGCGCCAGCAGCCAAGGACATACAGGGTATAGCAATCAGCCCCAGCATTTT	CASSQGHTGYSNQPQHF
TRBJ2-3	.	TRBV9	.	13	TGTGCCAGCAGCTCAGAGGGGTCAGATACGCAGTATTTT	CASSSEGSDTQYF
TRBJ2-1	TRBD1	TRBV20-1	few	21	TGCAGTGCTAGAGGGGGGACAGATATTCTCGGCGTTTTTTTGTTCTACAATGAGCAGTTCTTC	CSARGGTDILGVFLFYNEQFF
TRBJ1-1	.	TRBV6-2/TRBV6-3	.	13	TGTGCCAGCATTGACAGCATGAACACTGAAGCTTTCTTT	CASIDSMNTEAFF
TRBJ1-6	.	TRBV6-2/TRBV6-3	few	15	TGTGCCAGCAAATTCTGGGACGGCGATAATTCACCCCTCCACTTT	CASKFWDGDNSPLHF
TRBJ2-7	TRBD1	TRBV6-4	few	15	TGTGCCAGCAGTGATGGGGGACAGGCCGTCTACGAGCAGTACTTC	CASSDGGQAVYEQYF
TRBJ2-7	.	TRBV20-1	.	13	TGCAGTGCTAGAGAATTAGGGCTTATAGAGCAGTACTTC	CSARELGLIEQYF
TRBJ2-1	TRBD1	TRBV29-1	.	13	TGCAGCGCAGGACAGGGGACATTGAATGAGCAGTTCTTC	CSAGQGTLNEQFF
TRBJ1-2	TRBD1	TRBV27	.	11	TGTGCCAGCAGGACTGGGACAGGGTACACCTTC	CASRTGTGYTF
TRBJ1-1	.	TRBV6-5	.	15	TGTGCCAGCAGTTACTCGTTCGGAGGGAACACTGAAGCTTTCTTT	CASSYSFGGNTEAFF
TRBJ2-3	TRBD2	TRBV6-2/TRBV6-3	.	14	TGTGCCAGCGTGAGCGGGATTAGCACAGATACGCAGTATTTT	CASVSGISTDTQYF
TRBJ2-3	TRBD2	TRBV3-1	few	15	TGTGCCAGCAGCCCGAGCGGGGGGGATAGAGATACGCAGTATTTT	CASSPSGGDRDTQYF